This T cell receptor (beta chain) was found in a study of control samples from healthy donors and cancer patients. The CDR3 is 16 amino acids. In germline, CDR1 is SGHNT, CDR2 YYREEE (reference sequence). The germline V and J ends were trimmed by 4 bases and 2 bases, with 19 bases remaining between them. Clones were read by immunoSEQ multiplex PCR, and TCRdb kept only the in-frame ones, dropping some. The sample holds some 130,000 clones; 85% to 95% are singletons and the top ten take over 1.5%. This TCR derives from a middle-aged man with head and neck cancer. The specimen sequenced was PBMCs. The rearrangement links TRBV5-4 to TRBJ2-7; either TRBD1 or TRBD2 may supply D (5 bases each). CDR3 bases: TGTGCCAGCAGCCCTGGGGGTCGTTCCAAAACCTACGAGCAGTACTTC. Translating it yields CASSPGGRSKTYEQYF.